This TCR beta chain was sequenced during a study of shared clonotypes between healthy human individuals. At the level of the study: The study used three CD4 naive, three CD4 memory, two CD8 naive and one CD8 memory plate per donor.

CD45RO-negative, CCR7-positively selected cells formed the naive CD8 fraction, excluding terminally differentiated effector memory CD45RA+ cells. Method: immunoSEQ multiplex PCR; TCRdb's copy keeps in-frame clones and lacks some. Among under 1 million clones listed, just over 95% were seen once. The CDR3 runs 18 residues. The germline gives CDR1 MGHRA, CDR2 YSYEKL. Trimming left V 4 bases short and J 7 bases short, with 25 bases between. Notes on this clone: As yet, its antigen is unknown.

Study-level points and caveats: What limited the represented genetic and exposure-history diversity was the small number of donors. Several donors shared approximately 5% of their naive CD4 clonotypes. Relative to memory subsets, naive subsets generally showed larger estimated richness.

The TCR sequence derives from a man aged 25 to 45 in good health. The chain joins TRBV4-1 to TRBJ1-4, with D uncertain. The source material was naive CD8+ T cells sorted from blood. The CDR3 is CASSPTTRFGSGGEKLFF. The CDR3 nucleotides are TGCGCCAGCAGCCCCACTACCCGATTTGGGTCAGGAGGTGAAAAACTGTTTTTT.